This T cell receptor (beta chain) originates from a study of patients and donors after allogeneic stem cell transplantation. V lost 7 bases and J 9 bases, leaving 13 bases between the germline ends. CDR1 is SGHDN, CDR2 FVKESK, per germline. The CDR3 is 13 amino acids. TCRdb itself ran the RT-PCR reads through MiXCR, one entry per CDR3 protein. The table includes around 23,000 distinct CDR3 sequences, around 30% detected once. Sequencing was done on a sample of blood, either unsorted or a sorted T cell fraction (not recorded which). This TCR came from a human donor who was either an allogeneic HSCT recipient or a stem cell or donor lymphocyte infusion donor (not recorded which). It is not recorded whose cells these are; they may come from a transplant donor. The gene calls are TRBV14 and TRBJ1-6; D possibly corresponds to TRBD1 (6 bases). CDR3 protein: CASNRVSGSPLHF. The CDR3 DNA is TGTGCCAGCAACAGGGTTTCAGGTTCACCCCTCCACTTT. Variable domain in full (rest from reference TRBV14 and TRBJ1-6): EAGVTQFPSHSVIEKGQTVTLRCDPISGHDNLYWYRRVMGKEIKFLLHFVKESKQDESGMPNNRFLAERTGGTYSTLKVQPAELEDSGVYFCASNRVSGSPLHFGNGTRLTVT.